This is a list of T cell receptor beta chains from one sample in a study of a mutant IDH1 vaccine in newly diagnosed glioma. Their target antigens are unknown. Some clones are missing from TCRdb's copy, which holds only in-frame ones; the method was immunoSEQ multiplex PCR. The sample holds some 80,000 clones, around 83% seen once. Sequenced material: PBMCs, taken from a glioma patient whose treatment included an IDH1 peptide vaccine. Source of these receptors: a woman in her 50s with glioma. Each CDR3 is given with its conserved first and last residue. D genes are given only for firm matches. Clone size is not always given. Where it is, it says once, few, many or a class for expanded clones.

clone_size d_call j_call v_call cdr3_nt cdr3_aa
. . TRBJ2-3 TRBV27 TGTGCCAGCAGTCCAACATCAAGCACAGATACGCAGTATTTT CASSPTSSTDTQYF
. . TRBJ2-5 TRBV19 TGTGCCAGTAGTATAGGTAAAATCGGGGGAGAGACCCAGTACTTC CASSIGKIGGETQYF
. TRBD2 TRBJ2-1 TRBV27 TGTGCCAGCAGTTCACTAGCGGGAGGATACAATGAGCAGTTCTTC CASSSLAGGYNEQFF
. . TRBJ2-3 TRBV27 TGTGCCAGCAATGTAGGGACCGGGGTTGGCACAGATACGCAGTATTTT CASNVGTGVGTDTQYF
. . TRBJ2-1 TRBV7-9 TGTGCCAGCCCTCCGACGGCAGGGGCCAGGGTAAACAATGAGCAGTTCTTC CASPPTAGARVNNEQFF
. . TRBJ2-3 TRBV5-6 TGTGCCAGCAGCGTCGGCGGCGGATCCACAGATACGCAGTATTTT CASSVGGGSTDTQYF
. . TRBJ1-2 TRBV6-1 TGTGCCAGCAGCGCTGACGGTCGATCCTATGGCTACACCTTC CASSADGRSYGYTF
. . TRBJ2-2 TRBV5-1 TGCGCCAGCAGCTTAAGCGGCGGAGGGGGGAACACCGGGGAGCTGTTTTTT CASSLSGGGGNTGELFF
. . TRBJ2-1 TRBV2 TGTGCCAGCAGTGAACCTGGATACAATGAGCAGTTCTTC CASSEPGYNEQFF
. TRBD1 TRBJ2-1 TRBV10-3 TGTGCCATCAGCCCCGGGACAGGGGAGGTAAATGAGCAGTTCTTC CAISPGTGEVNEQFF
few TRBD1 TRBJ2-7 TRBV18 TGTGCCAGCTCACCATTGGACAGGCCCTACGAGCAGTACTTC CASSPLDRPYEQYF
. . TRBJ1-1 TRBV28 TGTGCCAGCCTCCCGGTCGACAGGTTGAACACTGAAGCTTTCTTT CASLPVDRLNTEAFF
. . TRBJ1-2 TRBV15 TGTGCCACCAGCAGAGATCTGCGCGGCTCTAACTATGGCTACACCTTC CATSRDLRGSNYGYTF
. . TRBJ2-2 TRBV7-3 TGTGCCAGCAGCCGGGGATCCGGGGAGCTGTTTTTT CASSRGSGELFF
once TRBD2 TRBJ2-1 TRBV5-1 TGCGCCAGCAGCTTTGCGGGAGGGACCTACAATGAGCAGTTCTTC CASSFAGGTYNEQFF
. . TRBJ2-7 TRBV6-6 TGTGCCAGCAGTTACTCGGGGCCTTTCCTAAACTACGAGCAGTACTTC CASSYSGPFLNYEQYF